The clone carrying this TCR beta chain showed up just a few times. This specimen comes from a study of CDR3 diversity in severe acne. TCRdb re-analysed the PCR reads in MiXCR, keeping a single row per CDR3 protein. Of more than 70,000 distinct CDR3 sequences in the sample, over 45% were seen once. V was pared by 5 bases and J by 2 bases, with 12 bases between. The CDR3 totals 15 residues. The germline V gene has CDR1 SGHNT and CDR2 YENEEA. This receptor was identified in a male donor in good health, serving as a control. The sample was blood. This chain links TRBV11-3 with TRBJ2-2; D remains ambiguous. In nucleotides, the CDR3 is TGTGCCAGCAGCCATGGGGATCCAAACACCGGGGAGCTGTTTTTT. Protein product: CASSHGDPNTGELFF.